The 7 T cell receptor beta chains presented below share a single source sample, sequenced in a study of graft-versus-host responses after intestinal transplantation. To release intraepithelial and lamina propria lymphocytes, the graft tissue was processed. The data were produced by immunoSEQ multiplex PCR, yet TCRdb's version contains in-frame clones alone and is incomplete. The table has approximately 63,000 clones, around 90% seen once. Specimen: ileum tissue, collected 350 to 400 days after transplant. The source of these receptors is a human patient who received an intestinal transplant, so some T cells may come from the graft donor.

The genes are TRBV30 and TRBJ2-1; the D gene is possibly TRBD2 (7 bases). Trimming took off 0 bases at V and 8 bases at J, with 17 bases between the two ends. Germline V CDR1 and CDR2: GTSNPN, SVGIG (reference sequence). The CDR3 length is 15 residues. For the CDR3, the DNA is TGTGCCTGGAGTGTACGCCCAGGAGGGGGGGATGAGCAGTTCTTC. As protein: CAWSVRPGGGDEQFF.

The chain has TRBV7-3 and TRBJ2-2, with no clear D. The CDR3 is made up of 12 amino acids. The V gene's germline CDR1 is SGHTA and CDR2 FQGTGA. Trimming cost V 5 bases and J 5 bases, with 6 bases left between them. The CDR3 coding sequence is TGTGCCAGCAGCCCCGAGACCGGGGAGCTGTTTTTT. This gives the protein CASSPETGELFF.

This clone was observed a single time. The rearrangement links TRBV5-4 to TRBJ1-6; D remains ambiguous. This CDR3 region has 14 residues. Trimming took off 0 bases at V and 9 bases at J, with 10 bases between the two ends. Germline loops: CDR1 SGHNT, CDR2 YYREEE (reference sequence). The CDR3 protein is CASSLGRGISPLHF. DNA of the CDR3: TGTGCCAGCAGCTTGGGCCGGGGTATTTCACCCCTCCACTTT.

The CDR3 loop is CASSLGGYSNQPQHF. The CDR3 nucleotides are TGTGCCAGCAGTTTAGGAGGGTACAGCAATCAGCCCCAGCATTTT. The chain couples TRBV28 to TRBJ1-5; D uncertain. CDR1 is MDHEN, CDR2 SYDVKM, per germline. The CDR3 length is 15 residues. V lost 2 bases, J lost 1 base, and 9 bases lay in between.

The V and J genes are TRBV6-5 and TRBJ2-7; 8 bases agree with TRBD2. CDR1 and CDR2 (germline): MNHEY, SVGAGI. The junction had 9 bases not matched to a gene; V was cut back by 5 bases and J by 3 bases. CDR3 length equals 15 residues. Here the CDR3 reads CASSGGLGNYYEQYF. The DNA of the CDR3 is TGTGCCAGCAGTGGGGGACTAGGCAATTACTACGAGCAGTACTTC.

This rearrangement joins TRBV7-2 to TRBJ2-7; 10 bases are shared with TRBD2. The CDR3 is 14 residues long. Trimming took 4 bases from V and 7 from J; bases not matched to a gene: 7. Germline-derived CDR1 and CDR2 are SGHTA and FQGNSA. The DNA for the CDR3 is TGTGCCAGCAGCTCGGGACTAGCGTGGGGGGAGCAGTACTTC. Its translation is CASSSGLAWGEQYF. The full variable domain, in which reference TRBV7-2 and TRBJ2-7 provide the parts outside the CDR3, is GAGVSQSPSNKVTEKGKDVELRCDPISGHTALYWYRQSLGQGLEFLIYFQGNSAPDKSGLPSDRFSAERTGGSVSTLTIQRTQQEDSAVYLCASSSGLAWGEQYFGPGTRLTVT.

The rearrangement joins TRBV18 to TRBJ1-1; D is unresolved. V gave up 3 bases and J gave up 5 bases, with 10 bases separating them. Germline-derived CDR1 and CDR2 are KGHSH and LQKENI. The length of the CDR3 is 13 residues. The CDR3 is CASSPLSGTEAFF. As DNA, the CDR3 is TGTGCCAGCTCACCGCTTTCGGGTACTGAAGCTTTCTTT.